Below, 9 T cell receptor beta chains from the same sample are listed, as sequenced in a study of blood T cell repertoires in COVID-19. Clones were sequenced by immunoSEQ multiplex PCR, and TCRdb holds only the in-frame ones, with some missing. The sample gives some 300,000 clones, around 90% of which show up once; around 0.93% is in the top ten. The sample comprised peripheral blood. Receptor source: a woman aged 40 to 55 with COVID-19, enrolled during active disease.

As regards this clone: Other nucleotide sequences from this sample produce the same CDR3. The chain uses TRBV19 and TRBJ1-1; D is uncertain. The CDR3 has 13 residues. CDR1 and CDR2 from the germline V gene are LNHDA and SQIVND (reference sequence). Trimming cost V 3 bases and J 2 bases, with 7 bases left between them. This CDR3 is CASSIARNTEAFF. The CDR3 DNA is TGTGCCAGTAGTATCGCCAGAAACACTGAAGCTTTCTTT.

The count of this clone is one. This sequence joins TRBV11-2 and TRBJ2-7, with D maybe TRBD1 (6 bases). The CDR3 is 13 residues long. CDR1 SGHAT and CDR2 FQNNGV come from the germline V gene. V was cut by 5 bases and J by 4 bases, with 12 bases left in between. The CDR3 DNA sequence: TGTGCCAGCAGCACCCAACAGGGTTACGAGCAGTACTTC. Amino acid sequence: CASSTQQGYEQYF.

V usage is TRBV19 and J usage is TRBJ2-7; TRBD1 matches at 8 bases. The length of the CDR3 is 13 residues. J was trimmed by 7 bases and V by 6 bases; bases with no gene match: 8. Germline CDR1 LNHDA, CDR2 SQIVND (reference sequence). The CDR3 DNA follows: TGTGCCAGTAGCGACAGGGGCCTCAGGGAGCAGTACTTC. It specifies CASSDRGLREQYF.

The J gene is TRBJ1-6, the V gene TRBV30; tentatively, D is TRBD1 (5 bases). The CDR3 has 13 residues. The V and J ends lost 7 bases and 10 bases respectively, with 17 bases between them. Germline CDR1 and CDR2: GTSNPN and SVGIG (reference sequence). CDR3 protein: CAFRTDQGSPLHF. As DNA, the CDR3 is TGTGCCTTTCGGACGGATCAGGGATCACCCCTCCACTTT. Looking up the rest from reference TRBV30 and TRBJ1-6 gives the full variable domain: SQTIHQWPATLVQPVGSPLSLECTVEGTSNPNLYWYRQAAGRGLQLLFYSVGIGQISSEVPQNLSASRPQDRQFILSSKKLLLSDSGFYLCAFRTDQGSPLHFGNGTRLTVT.

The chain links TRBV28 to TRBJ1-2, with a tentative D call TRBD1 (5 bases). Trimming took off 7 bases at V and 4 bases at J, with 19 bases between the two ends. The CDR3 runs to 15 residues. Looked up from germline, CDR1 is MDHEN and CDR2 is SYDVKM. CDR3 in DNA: TGTGCCAGCACCAGGGAGGGGAGGAGAGGCTATGGCTACACCTTC. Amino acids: CASTREGRRGYGYTF.

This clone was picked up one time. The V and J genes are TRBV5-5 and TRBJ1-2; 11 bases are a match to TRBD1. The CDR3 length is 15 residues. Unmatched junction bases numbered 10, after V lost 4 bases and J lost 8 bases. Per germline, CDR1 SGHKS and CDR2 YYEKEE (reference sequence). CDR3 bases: TGTGCCAGCAGCCAACCCGGGACAGGGGGAAGAGGCTACACCTTC. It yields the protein CASSQPGTGGRGYTF. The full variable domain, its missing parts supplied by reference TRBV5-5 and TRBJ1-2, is DAGVTQSPTHLIKTRGQQVTLRCSPISGHKSVSWYQQVLGQGPQFIFQYYEKEERGRGNFPDRFSARQFPNYSSELNVNALLLGDSALYLCASSQPGTGGRGYTFGSGTRLTVV.

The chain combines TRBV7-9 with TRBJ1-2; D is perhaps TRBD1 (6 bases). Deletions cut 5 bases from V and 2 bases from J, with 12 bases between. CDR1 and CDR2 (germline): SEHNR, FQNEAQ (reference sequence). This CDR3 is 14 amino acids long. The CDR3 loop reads CASSQGRRNYGYTF. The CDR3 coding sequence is TGTGCCAGCAGCCAGGGGCGACGGAACTATGGCTACACCTTC. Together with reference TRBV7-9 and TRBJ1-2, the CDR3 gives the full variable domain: DTGVSQNPRHKITKRGQNVTFRCDPISEHNRLYWYRQTLGQGPEFLTYFQNEAQLEKSRLLSDRFSAERPKGSFSTLEIQRTEQGDSAMYLCASSQGRRNYGYTFGSGTRLTVV.

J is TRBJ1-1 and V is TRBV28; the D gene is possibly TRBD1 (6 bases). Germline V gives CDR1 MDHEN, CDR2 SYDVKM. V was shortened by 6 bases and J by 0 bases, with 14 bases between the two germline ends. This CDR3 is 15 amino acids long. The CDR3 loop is CASSPTDRMNTEAFF. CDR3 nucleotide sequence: TGTGCCAGCAGCCCAACCGACAGGATGAACACTGAAGCTTTCTTT.

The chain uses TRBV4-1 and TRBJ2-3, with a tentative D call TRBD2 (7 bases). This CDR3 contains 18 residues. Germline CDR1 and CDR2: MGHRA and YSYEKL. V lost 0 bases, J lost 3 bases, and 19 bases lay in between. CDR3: CASSQETMGGGGTDTQYF. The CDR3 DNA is TGCGCCAGCAGCCAAGAAACAATGGGGGGAGGGGGAACAGATACGCAGTATTTT.